Included here is one T cell receptor beta chain sequence, with context. This specimen comes from a study of shared clonotypes between healthy human individuals. Germline assignment: CDR1 LNHDA and CDR2 SQIVND (reference sequence). This CDR3 has 16 amino acids. Trimming took off 5 bases at V and 2 bases at J, with 19 bases between the two ends. Libraries were prepared by immunoSEQ multiplex PCR; TCRdb keeps only in-frame clonotypes and omits some of them. The data contain over a million clones, over 95% of them seen just once; the ten biggest clones take up about 1%. The sequenced sample consisted of naive CD4+ T cells sorted from blood. Subset: CD45RA+ positively selected. The V and J genes are TRBV19 and TRBJ2-7; D is perhaps TRBD1 (6 bases). The clonotype was recovered from a man younger than 45 in good health. The CDR3 region has the DNA TGTGCCAGTAGTCTTTTTACCGGGACAAAGACCTACGAGCAGTACTTC. Its translation: CASSLFTGTKTYEQYF.